This TCR beta chain was found in a study of cytomegalovirus exposure and HLA in healthy donors. Germline assignment: CDR1 LNHDA and CDR2 SQIVND (reference sequence). CDR3 length: 16 amino acids. Trimming cost V 4 bases and J 6 bases; bases outside gene matches: 13. Sequenced by immunoSEQ multiplex PCR; TCRdb stores in-frame clones only, minus some. In the table there are approximately 110,000 clones, 85% to 95% of which are singletons. A remark on this clone: The antigen is undetermined.

The study drew the donors from its roughly 110-subject validation cohort, separate from the roughly 700-subject first cohort. Study-level findings and limits: Specificity of a few CMV-associated chains for CMV antigens was verified in vitro.

The sequenced material came from PBMCs. This sequence was found in a young woman in good health and CMV-seronegative. V and J are TRBV19 and TRBJ1-1; 8 nucleotides match TRBD1. The DNA of the CDR3 is TGTGCCAGTAGTACCCCGGGACAGGCTATCTTCTCTGAAGCTTTCTTT. Its protein is CASSTPGQAIFSEAFF. The variable domain in full, with the rest retrieved from reference TRBV19 and TRBJ1-1, is DGGITQSPKYLFRKEGQNVTLSCEQNLNHDAMYWYRQDPGQGLRLIYYSQIVNDFQKGDIAEGYSVSREKKESFPLTVTSAQKNPTAFYLCASSTPGQAIFSEAFFGQGTRLTVV.